This passage covers 17 T cell receptor beta chains from one sample sequenced in a study of OX40 agonist ivuxolimab in advanced cancers. Clones were sequenced by immunoSEQ multiplex PCR, and TCRdb holds only the in-frame ones, with some missing. Here the sample spans about 72,000 clones, approximately 90% being singletons. The sample consisted of CD4+ or CD8+ T cells sorted from blood, taken in a trial of the OX40 agonist ivuxolimab. The receptors were gathered from an adult with an advanced solid tumor such as melanoma, head and neck, liver or kidney cancer.

The chain carries TRBV28 and TRBJ2-7, with TRBD2 as a possible D gene (7 bases). The CDR3 has 15 amino acids. The ends were cut back, 0 bases at V and 6 bases at J, with 15 bases in the middle. Germline V gene sequence: CDR1 MDHEN, CDR2 SYDVKM. The CDR3 reads CASSLWGGADPEQYF. The CDR3 DNA reads TGTGCCAGCAGTTTATGGGGGGGGGCGGACCCCGAGCAGTACTTC.

This clone showed up just once. The rearrangement links TRBV6-1 to TRBJ2-6; 11 bases agree with TRBD1. CDR3 length equals 17 residues. V dropped 4 bases and J dropped 2; count of bases not matched to a gene: 4. The germline V gene encodes CDR1 MNHNS and CDR2 SASEGT. CDR3 DNA: TGTGCCAGCAGTGTGGACAGGGGGCGAGCTGGGGCCAACGTCCTGACTTTC. Protein: CASSVDRGRAGANVLTF.

The J gene is TRBJ1-1, the V gene TRBV10-3, with TRBD1 matching over 8 bases. The ends lost 3 bases at V and 4 bases at J; junction bases unmatched: 7. Germline CDR1 ENHRY, CDR2 SYGVKD. The CDR3 is made up of 15 amino acids. CDR3 residues: CAISDGTTGVTEAFF. Written as DNA, the CDR3 is TGTGCCATCAGTGACGGAACGACAGGGGTCACTGAAGCTTTCTTT.

This clone has just a few counts. V gene TRBV28 combines with J gene TRBJ2-3, with a possible D match to TRBD2 (5 bases). Looked up from germline, CDR1 is MDHEN and CDR2 is SYDVKM. Trimming took 6 bases from V and 7 from J, leaving 23 bases between them. This CDR3 has 16 amino acids. In DNA, the CDR3 is TGTGCCAGCAGCCTTGGGCTAGCCGTCCTTCTAAATACGCAGTATTTT. As protein: CASSLGLAVLLNTQYF.

V and J are TRBV5-1 and TRBJ1-1; 7 positions match TRBD1. From germline, CDR1 is SGHRS and CDR2 YFSETQ. Trimming cost V 2 bases and J 4 bases; bases outside gene matches: 2. CDR3 length equals 13 residues. The CDR3 here is CASSFDRVTEAFF. CDR3 nucleotide sequence: TGCGCCAGCAGCTTCGACAGGGTCACTGAAGCTTTCTTT. Looking up the rest from reference TRBV5-1 and TRBJ1-1 gives the full variable domain: KAGVTQTPRYLIKTRGQQVTLSCSPISGHRSVSWYQQTPGQGLQFLFEYFSETQRNKGNFPGRFSGRQFSNSRSEMNVSTLELGDSALYLCASSFDRVTEAFFGQGTRLTVV.

This sequence joins TRBV7-2 and TRBJ2-2; 10 nucleotides match TRBD1. Germline CDR1 and CDR2: SGHTA and FQGNSA. The CDR3 has 16 residues. The V and J ends lost 5 bases and 7 bases, in that order; junction bases with no gene match: 10. The CDR3 DNA sequence: TGTGCCAGCAGCCGAGGGACAGGGGTGAAGGTCGGGGAGCTGTTTTTT. This translates into CASSRGTGVKVGELFF.

This chain connects TRBV5-5 to TRBJ1-4, with no clear D. The CDR3 totals 13 residues. CDR1 and CDR2 from the germline V gene are SGHKS and YYEKEE (reference sequence). V was shortened by 4 bases and J by 5 bases, with 9 bases between the two germline ends. The DNA for the CDR3 is TGTGCCAGCAGCAGTACTAGGAATGAAAAACTGTTTTTT. Its protein product is CASSSTRNEKLFF.

The chain employs TRBV2 and TRBJ2-1; TRBD1 agrees at 8 bases. The CDR3 runs 14 residues. Unmatched junction bases numbered 9, after V lost 6 bases and J lost 8 bases. Germline values: CDR1 SNHLY, CDR2 FYNNEI. CDR3 DNA: TGTGCCAGCAGATCACAGGGGGTGCGGGATGAGCAGTTCTTC. This encodes CASRSQGVRDEQFF.

The CDR3 loop reads CASSPETSGRPSSYNEQFF. The CDR3, as DNA: TGTGCCAGCAGCCCCGAGACTAGCGGGAGGCCCTCCTCCTACAATGAGCAGTTCTTC. The chain links TRBV11-2 to TRBJ2-1; 13 positions agree with TRBD2. The V gene's germline CDR1 is SGHAT and CDR2 FQNNGV. The trim removed 5 bases at V and 0 bases at J, leaving 10 bases unmatched. This CDR3 contains 19 residues.

The sample holds a few counts of this clone. The V and J genes are TRBV15 and TRBJ2-1, with TRBD2 matching over 11 bases. Trimming at V came to 1 base and at J to 6 bases, leaving 11 bases not matched to a gene. This CDR3 has 18 amino acids. The germline V gene has CDR1 LNHNV and CDR2 YYDKDF (reference sequence). CDR3 protein: CATSRGRLAGGVSNEQFF. In DNA form, the CDR3 reads TGTGCCACCAGCAGAGGGAGGCTAGCGGGAGGCGTGAGCAATGAGCAGTTCTTC.

This chain uses TRBV7-9 with TRBJ2-5; TRBD1 might be the D (6 bases). The CDR3 covers 14 residues. Germline CDR1 reads SEHNR; CDR2 reads FQNEAQ (reference sequence). The V end was cut by 5 bases, the J end by 2 bases, with 12 bases between. The CDR3 protein is CASSPGTHQETQYF. CDR3 sequence (DNA): TGTGCCAGCAGCCCCGGGACACATCAAGAGACCCAGTACTTC.

The chain employs TRBV28 and TRBJ1-5, with D possibly TRBD1 on 5 matching bases. The CDR3 has 11 residues. V was clipped by 5 bases and J by 15 bases, with 14 bases between them. Germline CDR1 is MDHEN and CDR2 is SYDVKM. The CDR3 here is CASSGQGSGHF. DNA for the CDR3: TGTGCCAGCAGTGGCCAGGGTTCTGGGCATTTT.

This clone was seen once. This chain joins TRBV9 and TRBJ1-3; D gene ambiguous. The CDR3 runs 16 residues. The V end was cut by 0 bases, the J end by 0 bases, with 10 bases between. The germline V gene encodes CDR1 SGDLS and CDR2 YYNGEE. The chain's CDR3 is CASSVGSTYSGNTIYF. The DNA for the CDR3 is TGTGCCAGCAGCGTAGGGAGCACCTACTCTGGAAACACCATATATTTT.

The chain uses TRBV11-2 and TRBJ1-1; D unclear. CDR3 length: 15 amino acids. The germline V gene encodes CDR1 SGHAT and CDR2 FQNNGV. Trimming left V 2 bases short and J 1 base short, with 11 bases between. CDR3 DNA: TGTGCCAGCAGCTTAAGAAGGAGACAGAACACTGAAGCTTTCTTT. It specifies CASSLRRRQNTEAFF.

This rearrangement joins TRBV5-1 to TRBJ2-5; TRBD1 is a possible D gene (6 bases). Looked up from germline, CDR1 is SGHRS and CDR2 is YFSETQ. The V and J ends lost 0 bases and 5 bases respectively, with 20 bases between them. This CDR3 comprises 17 residues. CDR3 DNA sequence: TGCGCCAGCAGCTTGGCCTCTCCTGGACAGTCGGGGGAGACCCAGTACTTC. Protein: CASSLASPGQSGETQYF.

The table lists this clone with a count of one. V usage is TRBV6-1 and J usage is TRBJ1-5, with a weak D call TRBD1 (6 bases). There are 15 residues in the CDR3. Trimming took 4 bases from V and 7 from J, leaving 17 bases between them. Germline V gives CDR1 MNHNS, CDR2 SASEGT. The CDR3, as DNA: TGTGCCAGCAGTGTCAACGCGGGGGCGCGGCAGCCCCAGCATTTT. This sequence encodes CASSVNAGARQPQHF.

The chain uses TRBV5-4 and TRBJ2-1; possibly TRBD1 or TRBD2 for D (5 bases each). The CDR3 runs to 16 residues. Germline CDR1 SGHNT, CDR2 YYREEE (reference sequence). The ends were cut back, 0 bases at V and 5 bases at J, with 15 bases in the middle. The CDR3 here is CASSLGGRTNDNEQFF. The CDR3 DNA sequence: TGTGCCAGCAGCTTGGGGGGGAGAACGAATGACAATGAGCAGTTCTTC.